This T cell receptor (beta chain) was sequenced during a study of shared clonotypes between healthy human individuals (dated by TCRdb to between 2020 and 2021). Describing the broader study: Two women and a few men aged 18 to 49 years were included in the cohort. To estimate repertoire size and how much clonotype sharing occurs between individuals, the study deeply sequenced the blood TCR repertoires of a handful of healthy adults. Per donor, leukapheresis produced somewhere between about 0.9 and 9 billion PBMCs. Different laboratories and diverse techniques were used to prepare libraries and sequence TCR repertoires, to increase sequencing depth and limit assay-specific biases. Per donor, three plates each were used for CD4 naive and CD4 memory, two for CD8 naive, and one for CD8 memory.

Taken from the germline V gene, the CDR1 and CDR2 loops are MNHNS and SASEGT. Trimming costs V 2 bases and J 2 bases, and their ends lie 1 base apart. From cysteine to phenylalanine, the CDR3 is 12 amino acids long. Only the CDR3 DNA stays, 36 bases, in frame from base 1. Using the deep immunoSEQ assay, TCR CDR3 regions were amplified from genomic DNA by multiplex PCR. Genomic DNA extracted from each cell subset was distributed evenly over all wells of several immunoSEQ 96-well plates, and each plate served as one replicate. For sorted subsets, roughly 200 ng genomic DNA, equal to tens of thousands of T cell genomes, was loaded into each replicate PCR. Purified libraries were quantified with a Qubit 3.0 fluorometer, sized on a Bioanalyzer 2100, and re-quantified with the KAPA Library Quantification kit. Every immunoSEQ 96-well plate was sequenced on a separate single-read 150-cycle Illumina NextSeq 550 flow cell. In the paper's pipeline: Because only junctional sequences without quality scores were contained in the immunoSEQ output, filtering matching that applied to full-length reads could not be performed. To assign V/J genes and CDR3, sequences were annotated against IMGT germline references using PyIR, a Python wrapper for IgBLAST v1.9. Any read was removed if the V/J assignment was weak (E-value above 1e-6), the CDR3 was missing, or the read contained stop codons, out-of-frame junctions, or ambiguous translated residues. A V3J clonotype was defined by an identical inferred V gene, J gene, and CDR3 amino acid sequence. Percentage overlap between repertoires was computed as shared unique clonotypes divided by the size of the smaller repertoire. Three approaches were used to assess repertoire richness: RTK rarefaction, the Chao1 estimator, and Recon v2.1 estimates of unobserved clonotypes. Generation probabilities for all TCRbeta clonotypes obtained by the gDNA method from several donors were computed using OLGA. Imported from immuneACCESS, the table was reduced by TCRdb to in-frame sequences with V and J called. These copies leave out some clones; in studies compared against another copy, an unresolved V gene accounts for under half, and the cause of the remainder is not known. That table gives V, J and clone size, and the DNA gave D and trimming. The sample table shows about 1 million clones, and around 74% are seen once. Approximately 1.3% of the sample rests with the top ten.

The donors were healthy, HIV-negative adults with no recently reported acute infections or vaccinations. All donors were Caucasian adults living in Nashville, Tennessee, USA. CD4+ T cells were enriched by magnetic negative selection, after which naive cells were positively selected on CD45RA and the negative fraction was taken as the memory subset. Blood was obtained by leukapheresis, after which PBMCs were separated by Ficoll-Histopaque density gradient centrifugation and cryopreserved in liquid nitrogen vapor phase. Analytical flow cytometry was used to check the purity and quantity of each magnetically sorted T cell population. Genomic DNA was isolated from every sorted fraction and measured by UV absorbance on a Nanodrop 2000c. As to this clone: Its recognized antigen is unknown. Per-base quality was not reported, and no clone a single base away is much larger than it.

Results and caveats for the whole study, not just this receptor: Estimated clonotype richness was generally larger for naive than for memory subsets. Even with the large sequencing depth, rarefaction of the sorted-subset datasets indicated that sequencing was incomplete. Based on pairwise subsampling, the degree of clonotype sharing among donors was expected to be affected by sequencing depth. When several donors were compared, the shared fraction of clonotypes was about 5% for naive CD4, roughly 3.3% for naive CD8, 2% to 2.5% for memory CD4, and around 0.37% for memory CD8. Sampling was restricted to blood, and TCR repertoires in tissues likely differ from the TCR repertoires found in blood. Compared with non-shared clonotypes, the clonotypes found in all four sorted-subset donors had higher generation probabilities. The small number of donors limited the genetic and exposure-history diversity represented.

The specimen was memory CD4+ T cells sorted from blood. In the paper's terms, the cell subset or site label means: CD45RA-negative fraction. The sequence derives from a man younger than 35 in good health. This receptor chain uses TRBV6-1 and TRBJ1-3; the D gene is not confidently resolved. The CDR3 region has the sequence CASSETGNTIYF. In nucleotide form, the sequence is TGTGCCAGCAGTGAAACTGGAAACACCATATATTTT.